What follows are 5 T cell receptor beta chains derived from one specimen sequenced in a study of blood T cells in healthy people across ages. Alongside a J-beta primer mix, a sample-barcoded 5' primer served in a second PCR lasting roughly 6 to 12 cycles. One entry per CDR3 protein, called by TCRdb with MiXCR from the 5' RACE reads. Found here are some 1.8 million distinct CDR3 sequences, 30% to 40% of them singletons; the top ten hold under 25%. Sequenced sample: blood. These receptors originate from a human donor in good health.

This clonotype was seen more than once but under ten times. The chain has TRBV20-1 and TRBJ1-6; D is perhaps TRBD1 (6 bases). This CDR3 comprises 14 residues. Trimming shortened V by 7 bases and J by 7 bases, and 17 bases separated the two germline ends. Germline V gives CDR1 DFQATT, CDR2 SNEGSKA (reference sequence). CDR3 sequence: CSVRGRGRNSPLHF. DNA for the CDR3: TGCAGTGTCAGAGGTCGGGGGCGGAATTCACCCCTCCACTTT.

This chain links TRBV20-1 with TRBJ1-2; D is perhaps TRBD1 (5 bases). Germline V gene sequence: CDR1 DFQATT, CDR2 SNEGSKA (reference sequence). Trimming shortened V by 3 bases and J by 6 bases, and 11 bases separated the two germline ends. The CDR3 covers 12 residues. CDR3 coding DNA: TGCAGTGCTAGGTTAGGGGAGGATGGCTACACCTTC. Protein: CSARLGEDGYTF.

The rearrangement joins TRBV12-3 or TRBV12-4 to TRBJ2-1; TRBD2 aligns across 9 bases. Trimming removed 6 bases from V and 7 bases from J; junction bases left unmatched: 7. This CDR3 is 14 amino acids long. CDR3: CASSGMSGGNEQFF. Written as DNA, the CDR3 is TGTGCCAGCAGCGGGATGAGCGGGGGGAATGAGCAGTTCTTC.

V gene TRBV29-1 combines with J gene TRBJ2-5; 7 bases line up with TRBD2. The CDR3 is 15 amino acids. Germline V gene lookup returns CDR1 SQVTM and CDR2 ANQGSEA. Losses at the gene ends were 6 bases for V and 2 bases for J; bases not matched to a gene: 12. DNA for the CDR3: TGCAGCGTCAGTATCGGGAGGTTTTTACAAGAGACCCAGTACTTC. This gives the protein CSVSIGRFLQETQYF.

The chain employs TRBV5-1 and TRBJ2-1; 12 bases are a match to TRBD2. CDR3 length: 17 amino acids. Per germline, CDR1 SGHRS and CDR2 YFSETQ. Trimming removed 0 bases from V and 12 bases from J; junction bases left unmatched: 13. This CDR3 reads CASSLAPSGGGTDGQFF. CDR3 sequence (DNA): TGCGCCAGCAGCTTGGCCCCTAGCGGGGGGGGCACAGATGGGCAGTTCTTC.